The present T cell receptor beta chain was sequenced within a study of blood T cell repertoires in COVID-19. Repertoires were generated with immunoSEQ multiplex PCR, while TCRdb's copy carries only in-frame clones and drops some. The data show more than 150,000 clones, about 83% seen once. The CDR3 is 11 amino acids. V was shortened by 10 bases and J by 8 bases, with 12 bases between the two germline ends. V gene TRBV12-3 or TRBV12-4 combines with J gene TRBJ2-1; D perhaps matches TRBD1 (6 bases). Sequenced material: peripheral blood. The TCR sequence derives from a woman under 30 who had recovered from COVID-19. The CDR3 sequence: CAIQGNDEQFF. As DNA, the CDR3 is TGTGCCATACAGGGTAATGATGAGCAGTTCTTC.